Listed here are 28 T cell receptor beta chains from one sample, sequenced in a study of blood T cell repertoires in COVID-19. Profiling relied on immunoSEQ multiplex PCR, and the TCRdb table lists in-frame clones only, not all of them. The sample records 390,000 or so clones, about nine tenths being singletons. Sequenced: peripheral blood. These receptors came from a young woman with active or convalescent COVID-19.

The chain recombines TRBV10-3 with TRBJ2-2, with TRBD1 matching 11 bases. The CDR3 has 18 amino acids. V shed 2 bases, J shed 5 bases, and the junction held 10 bases outside the gene matches. The germline V gene has CDR1 ENHRY and CDR2 SYGVKD. The CDR3 DNA sequence: TGTGCCATCAGTGAGCCCCCTTCCGGGACAGGGGGGACCGGGGAGCTGTTTTTT. Its protein product is CAISEPPSGTGGTGELFF.

V and J are TRBV9 and TRBJ1-1, with D perhaps TRBD1 (5 bases). The CDR3 extends over 14 amino acids. The ends were cut back, 4 bases at V and 7 bases at J, with 17 bases in the middle. Per the germline V gene, CDR1 is SGDLS and CDR2 is YYNGEE. CDR3: CASSSPPLGLEAFF. CDR3 DNA sequence: TGTGCCAGCAGCTCTCCCCCCCTGGGACTTGAAGCTTTCTTT.

The chain couples TRBV24-1 to TRBJ2-2; 12 nucleotides align to TRBD2. J lost 7 bases, V lost 3 bases, and 5 bases had no gene match. The V gene's germline CDR1 is KGHDR and CDR2 SFDVKD. This CDR3 contains 16 residues. CDR3 DNA: TGTGCCACCAGTGATGCCCCACTAGCGGGAGGCGGGGAGCTGTTTTTT. Translated, it gives CATSDAPLAGGGELFF.

The chain carries TRBV19 and TRBJ2-3, with 9 bases matching TRBD2. V shed 2 bases and J 0 bases; nucleotides not matched to a gene: 3. The CDR3 has 16 amino acids. Germline CDR1 reads LNHDA; CDR2 reads SQIVND (reference sequence). The CDR3 reads CASSITLAGSTDTQYF. Here the CDR3 DNA reads TGTGCCAGTAGTATAACGCTAGCGGGGAGCACAGATACGCAGTATTTT.

The chain uses TRBV5-1 and TRBJ1-2; 7 nucleotides line up with TRBD1. Germline trimming cut 5 bases from V and 1 base from J; bases unmatched to any gene: 14. CDR1 is SGHRS, CDR2 YFSETQ, per germline. CDR3 size: 17 residues. As DNA, the CDR3 is TGCGCCAGCAGTCCTGCGGGTGGGGACAGCATTAACTATGGCTACACCTTC. It specifies CASSPAGGDSINYGYTF.

V and J are TRBV5-4 and TRBJ2-1, with 7 nucleotides matching TRBD1. V gave up 1 base and J gave up 0 bases; unmatched junction bases: 1. From germline, CDR1 is SGHNT and CDR2 YYREEE (reference sequence). The CDR3 totals 15 residues. In DNA form, the CDR3 reads TGTGCCAGCAGCTTGTCAGGGGGCTCCTACAATGAGCAGTTCTTC. Protein product: CASSLSGGSYNEQFF. Drawing the rest from reference TRBV5-4 and TRBJ2-1, the complete variable domain is ETGVTQSPTHLIKTRGQQVTLRCSSQSGHNTVSWYQQALGQGPQFIFQYYREEENGRGNFPPRFSGLQFPNYSSELNVNALELDDSALYLCASSLSGGSYNEQFFGPGTRLTVL.

The chain combines TRBV10-3 with TRBJ2-5; D may be TRBD2 (5 bases). Trimming removed 11 bases at V and 3 bases at J, with 7 bases between. The germline V gene encodes CDR1 ENHRY and CDR2 SYGVKD. The CDR3 loop spans 10 amino acids. The CDR3 DNA reads as TGTGCCGTCGGGGAAGAGACCCAGTACTTC. Its protein is CAVGEETQYF.

The chain links TRBV29-1 to TRBJ1-4; no definite D call. The V gene lost 4 bases and the J gene lost 3 bases, with 9 bases spanning the gap. CDR1 and CDR2 (germline): SQVTM, ANQGSEA. This CDR3 spans 13 amino acids. CDR3 protein: CSVGGGPNEKLFF. CDR3 in DNA: TGCAGCGTTGGAGGAGGCCCTAATGAAAAACTGTTTTTT.

This clone was seen many times. The gene calls are TRBV5-4 and TRBJ2-2, with TRBD1 identical over 10 bases. CDR3 length equals 17 residues. V was pared by 4 bases and J by 4 bases, with 10 bases of the junction left unmatched. Per germline, CDR1 SGHNT and CDR2 YYREEE (reference sequence). The CDR3 DNA reads as TGTGCCAGCAGCCCCACTCGACAGGGGGCGGGCACCGGGGAGCTGTTTTTT. This translates into CASSPTRQGAGTGELFF.

The chain joins TRBV25-1 to TRBJ1-1; D may be TRBD1 (5 bases). CDR3 length equals 13 residues. V lost 4 bases to trimming and J lost 4 bases, with 10 bases between them. Per germline, CDR1 MGHDK and CDR2 SYGVNS. CDR3 region: CASSAGRVTEAFF. The DNA of the CDR3 is TGTGCCAGCAGTGCCGGCAGGGTCACTGAAGCTTTCTTT.

The V and J genes are TRBV4-1 and TRBJ2-5, with a weak D call TRBD2 (5 bases). The CDR3 has 14 amino acids. Trimming took 1 base from V and 5 from J, leaving 11 bases between them. Germline CDR1 reads MGHRA; CDR2 reads YSYEKL. As DNA, the CDR3 is TGCGCCAGCAGCCAAGGGACCGGCGGGGAGACCCAGTACTTC. This codes for CASSQGTGGETQYF.

The chain has TRBV28 and TRBJ2-7; 8 bases are a match to TRBD1. This CDR3 comprises 12 residues. Per the germline V gene, CDR1 is MDHEN and CDR2 is SYDVKM. The J segment lost 5 bases and the V segment lost 6 bases, leaving 3 bases of the junction unmatched. The CDR3 reads CASRIQGDEQYF. The CDR3, as DNA: TGTGCCAGCAGGATACAGGGGGACGAGCAGTACTTC. Together with reference TRBV28 and TRBJ2-7, the CDR3 gives the full variable domain: DVKVTQSSRYLVKRTGEKVFLECVQDMDHENMFWYRQDPGLGLRLIYFSYDVKMKEKGDIPEGYSVSREKKERFSLILESASTNQTSMYLCASRIQGDEQYFGPGTRLTVT.

This clone was seen only a few times. The V call is TRBV4-1, the J call TRBJ2-1; D might be TRBD2 (5 bases). Germline assignment: CDR1 MGHRA and CDR2 YSYEKL. V was shortened by 2 bases and J by 0 bases, with 11 bases between the two germline ends. The CDR3 loop spans 16 amino acids. The CDR3 loop reads CASSQQRGSSYNEQFF. CDR3 in DNA: TGCGCCAGCAGCCAACAACGGGGAAGCTCCTACAATGAGCAGTTCTTC.

The V and J genes are TRBV11-2 and TRBJ1-2; D is unclear. Trimming took 5 bases from V and 3 from J, leaving 28 bases between them. CDR3 length: 19 amino acids. Germline V gene lookup returns CDR1 SGHAT and CDR2 FQNNGV. As DNA, the CDR3 is TGTGCCAGCAGCCCTGAGGGTTATCGGACCGGTCCCGGGGACTATGGCTACACCTTC. It yields the protein CASSPEGYRTGPGDYGYTF.

V usage is TRBV7-8 and J usage is TRBJ1-1, with no clear D. V lost 5 bases and J lost 0, with 16 bases in between. This CDR3 comprises 16 residues. Germline lookup yields CDR1 SGHVS and CDR2 FQNEAQ. The CDR3 reads CASSPNPQTVNTEAFF. CDR3 nucleotide sequence: TGTGCCAGCAGCCCGAACCCTCAGACTGTGAACACTGAAGCTTTCTTT.

The V call is TRBV15, the J call TRBJ2-3; D is uncertain. Per the germline V gene, CDR1 is LNHNV and CDR2 is YYDKDF (reference sequence). Trimming shortened V by 6 bases and J by 3 bases, and 16 bases separated the two germline ends. CDR3 length equals 15 residues. This CDR3 reads CATRETGFPTDTQYF. DNA for the CDR3: TGTGCCACCAGGGAAACCGGGTTTCCAACAGATACGCAGTATTTT.

This clone has a single count. In nucleotides, the CDR3 is TGTGCCAGCAGCCAATGGGAAACAGGCCTCTATGGCTACACCTTC. Its protein is CASSQWETGLYGYTF. The chain recombines TRBV3-1 (or the pseudogene TRBV3-2) with TRBJ1-2, with D possibly TRBD1 on 5 matching bases. V was pared by 2 bases and J by 4 bases, with 14 bases between. The CDR3 sequence is 15 residues long. Germline assignment: CDR1 LGHDT and CDR2 YNNKEL (reference sequence).

The chain has TRBV10-3 and TRBJ1-5, with TRBD1 matching 8 bases. The germline V gene encodes CDR1 ENHRY and CDR2 SYGVKD. Trimming at V came to 4 bases and at J to 0 bases, leaving 2 bases not matched to a gene. The length of the CDR3 is 15 residues. CDR3 coding DNA: TGTGCCATCAGTGGTGGGACAGGTAGCAATCAGCCCCAGCATTTT. It translates to CAISGGTGSNQPQHF.

The chain recombines TRBV19 with TRBJ2-1, with D maybe TRBD1 (5 bases). Germline V gene data show CDR1 as LNHDA and CDR2 as SQIVND (reference sequence). The V end was cut by 6 bases, the J end by 4 bases, with 7 bases between. CDR3 length: 12 amino acids. The CDR3 DNA follows: TGTGCCAGTAGACAGGAATACAATGAGCAGTTCTTC. It codes for CASRQEYNEQFF.

The CDR3 here is CATRGSYSYNEQFF. The CDR3 DNA reads as TGTGCCACGCGGGGTTCATACTCCTACAATGAGCAGTTCTTC. The chain combines TRBV15 with TRBJ2-1; D might be TRBD2 (6 bases). Trimming removed 9 bases from V and 0 bases from J, with 12 bases in between. CDR3 length: 14 residues. Germline V gene sequence: CDR1 LNHNV, CDR2 YYDKDF (reference sequence).

The chain carries TRBV25-1 and TRBJ1-5; 8 positions match TRBD1. With 5 bases clipped from V and 2 bases from J, the junction kept 5 bases outside the gene matches. This CDR3 has 15 amino acids. Germline values: CDR1 MGHDK, CDR2 SYGVNS. CDR3 protein: CASSPGGRGNQPQHF. As DNA, the CDR3 is TGTGCCAGCAGTCCAGGGGGCAGGGGCAATCAGCCCCAGCATTTT.

V usage is TRBV27 and J usage is TRBJ1-5; D is possibly TRBD1 (6 bases). Germline values: CDR1 MNHEY, CDR2 SMNVEV (reference sequence). The CDR3 runs to 13 residues. With 4 bases removed from V and 4 bases from J, the gap between germline ends came to 8 bases. The CDR3 is CASSSDRNQPQHF. The DNA for the CDR3 is TGTGCCAGCAGTTCCGACAGGAATCAGCCCCAGCATTTT.

This clone was counted a single time. The chain employs TRBV5-4 and TRBJ2-3, with 14 bases that match TRBD2. V lost 8 bases to trimming and J lost 1 base; unmatched junction nucleotides: 6. Germline V gives CDR1 SGHNT, CDR2 YYREEE (reference sequence). The CDR3 totals 16 residues. The CDR3 nucleotides are TGTGCCAGTTGGACTAGCGGGGGGTGGGGCACAGATACGCAGTATTTT. Translated: CASWTSGGWGTDTQYF.

The chain uses TRBV25-1 and TRBJ1-2; 8 positions match TRBD1. Germline V gene lookup returns CDR1 MGHDK and CDR2 SYGVNS. CDR3 length equals 15 residues. J was trimmed by 6 bases and V by 1 base; bases with no gene match: 7. The CDR3 loop is CASSELKDRDHGYTF. CDR3 nucleotide sequence: TGTGCCAGCAGTGAATTGAAGGACAGGGACCATGGCTACACCTTC.

The chain links TRBV5-6 to TRBJ2-2; TRBD1 is a possible D gene (6 bases). CDR3 length: 18 residues. V was clipped by 1 base and J by 3 bases, with 19 bases between them. CDR1 and CDR2 from the germline V gene are SGHDT and YYEEEE. The CDR3 DNA follows: TGTGCCAGCAGCTTGACGGGTGGACAGAACATACACACCGGGGAGCTGTTTTTT. The encoded protein is CASSLTGGQNIHTGELFF.

CDR3 DNA: TGTGCCAGCAGCGTCAACCGGGACAGTGGAAACACCATATATTTT. Its translation is CASSVNRDSGNTIYF. The chain employs TRBV6-5 and TRBJ1-3; 7 nucleotides match TRBD1. V was clipped by 6 bases and J by 3 bases; unmatched bases: 8. Germline V CDR1 and CDR2: MNHEY, SVGAGI. The CDR3 has 15 residues.

A remark on this clone: This CDR3 is also generated by other DNA sequences in the sample. The J gene is TRBJ1-5, the V gene TRBV2; D is perhaps TRBD1 (6 bases). Germline V gene lookup returns CDR1 SNHLY and CDR2 FYNNEI. This CDR3 spans 13 amino acids. Trimming left V 6 bases short and J 7 bases short, with 13 bases between. Here the CDR3 reads CASSVQGYQPQHF. The CDR3 DNA follows: TGTGCCAGCAGCGTACAGGGTTACCAGCCCCAGCATTTT.

This chain links TRBV7-9 with TRBJ2-3; D not resolved. Germline loops: CDR1 SEHNR, CDR2 FQNEAQ (reference sequence). Trimming stripped 4 bases from V and 1 base from J, with 6 bases between. The CDR3 contains 13 residues. DNA for the CDR3: TGTGCCAGCAGCTCAGGTTGCACAGATACGCAGTATTTT. It specifies CASSSGCTDTQYF.